A selection of T cell receptor beta chains follows, all from one sample in a study of radiation and T cells in renal cell carcinoma. TCRdb's table, derived via immunoSEQ multiplex PCR, lists solely in-frame clones and lacks some. The sample yields 40,000 to 60,000 clones, 80% seen once. The source was blood, collected from a patient whose treatment included radiotherapy and nephrectomy. The receptors stem from an older woman with renal cell carcinoma. Both conserved end residues are part of each CDR3. The order of the fields is V gene, clone size, D gene, J gene, CDR3 DNA, CDR3 protein. A D gene is named only where the DNA matches it firmly. Not every row has a clone size; where given, it reads once, few, many or a size class.

v_gene: TRBV6-1; abundance: NA; d_gene: NA; j_gene: TRBJ1-2; CDR3nt: TGTGCCAGCAGTGAAGATCTCGTCGGGGCCTTTTCGGGGGGCTACACCTTC; CDR3aa: CASSEDLVGAFSGGYTF
v_gene: TRBV28; abundance: NA; d_gene: NA; j_gene: TRBJ1-2; CDR3nt: TGTGCCAGCAGCCGTACAGAGAACTATGGCTACACCTTC; CDR3aa: CASSRTENYGYTF
v_gene: TRBV5-1; abundance: NA; d_gene: NA; j_gene: TRBJ1-1; CDR3nt: TGCGCCAGCAGCTTGGACCCGAACACTGAAGCTTTCTTT; CDR3aa: CASSLDPNTEAFF
v_gene: TRBV5-4; abundance: few; d_gene: NA; j_gene: TRBJ1-2; CDR3nt: TGTGCCAGCGGAGAGGGAACTAACTATGGCTACACCTTC; CDR3aa: CASGEGTNYGYTF
v_gene: TRBV19; abundance: NA; d_gene: NA; j_gene: TRBJ1-2; CDR3nt: TGTGCCAGTAGCCCCACGGGGGCGCATCCTAACTATGGCTACACCTTC; CDR3aa: CASSPTGAHPNYGYTF
v_gene: TRBV2; abundance: NA; d_gene: NA; j_gene: TRBJ1-2; CDR3nt: TGTGCCAGCCGGGGAGGGATCTATGGCTACACCTTC; CDR3aa: CASRGGIYGYTF
v_gene: TRBV14; abundance: once; d_gene: TRBD2; j_gene: TRBJ2-3; CDR3nt: TGTGCCAGCAGCCTCATGGGGACTAGCGGGAGTATGATGAGCGAAGATACGCAGTATTTT; CDR3aa: CASSLMGTSGSMMSEDTQYF
v_gene: TRBV7-8; abundance: NA; d_gene: TRBD1; j_gene: TRBJ1-1; CDR3nt: TGTGCCAGCAGCTTCGGACAGGGGGAGACTGAAGCTTTCTTT; CDR3aa: CASSFGQGETEAFF
v_gene: TRBV6-1; abundance: NA; d_gene: NA; j_gene: TRBJ2-7; CDR3nt: TGTGCCAGCAGTGAAGGGTGGCTAGGGGCCTACGAGCAGTACTTC; CDR3aa: CASSEGWLGAYEQYF
v_gene: TRBV7-9; abundance: NA; d_gene: NA; j_gene: TRBJ2-7; CDR3nt: TGTGCCAGCAGCTTCCAAGTAGGGGCCCCCTCTTACGAGCAGTACTTC; CDR3aa: CASSFQVGAPSYEQYF
v_gene: TRBV5-5; abundance: NA; d_gene: TRBD1; j_gene: TRBJ1-4; CDR3nt: TGTGCCAGCAGCTCTCTCAACAGGGGTGTTAGGGAAAAACTGTTTTTT; CDR3aa: CASSSLNRGVREKLFF
v_gene: TRBV5-4; abundance: NA; d_gene: NA; j_gene: TRBJ1-1; CDR3nt: TGTGCCAGCAGCTCCCCGACAGGAGGGAACACTGAAGCTTTCTTT; CDR3aa: CASSSPTGGNTEAFF
v_gene: TRBV9; abundance: NA; d_gene: NA; j_gene: TRBJ2-3; CDR3nt: TGTGCCAGCAGCTCGCACTCCGGGACTCTCACAGATACGCAGTATTTT; CDR3aa: CASSSHSGTLTDTQYF
v_gene: TRBV27; abundance: NA; d_gene: NA; j_gene: TRBJ2-7; CDR3nt: TGTGCCAGCAGTTTATCCCTAGCTTCCCCCTACGAGCAGTACTTC; CDR3aa: CASSLSLASPYEQYF
v_gene: TRBV6-6; abundance: NA; d_gene: NA; j_gene: TRBJ1-3; CDR3nt: TGTGCCAGCACCGACGGGGGTAGAAACACCATATATTTT; CDR3aa: CASTDGGRNTIYF
v_gene: TRBV7-9; abundance: NA; d_gene: NA; j_gene: TRBJ1-3; CDR3nt: TGTGCCAGCAGCCCGCCAGGGATCTCTGGAAACACCATATATTTT; CDR3aa: CASSPPGISGNTIYF
v_gene: TRBV5-1; abundance: NA; d_gene: NA; j_gene: TRBJ1-1; CDR3nt: TGCGCCAGCAGCTTGTCGGGACGGAACACTGAAGCTTTCTTT; CDR3aa: CASSLSGRNTEAFF
v_gene: TRBV5-4; abundance: NA; d_gene: TRBD2; j_gene: TRBJ2-3; CDR3nt: TGTGCCAGCAGCTTGGCACTAGCGGGAGGAAGCACAGATACGCAGTATTTT; CDR3aa: CASSLALAGGSTDTQYF
v_gene: TRBV7-9; abundance: NA; d_gene: TRBD1; j_gene: TRBJ1-4; CDR3nt: TGTGCCAGCAGCCCGGGACAGGGGGGTGAAAAACTGTTTTTT; CDR3aa: CASSPGQGGEKLFF
v_gene: TRBV7-9; abundance: NA; d_gene: NA; j_gene: TRBJ2-5; CDR3nt: TGTGCCAGCAGCTTAGGAGACTGGGGGACCCAGTACTTC; CDR3aa: CASSLGDWGTQYF
v_gene: TRBV18; abundance: once; d_gene: NA; j_gene: TRBJ1-5; CDR3nt: TGTGCCAGCTCCCCGGAGAGCAATCAGCCCCAGCATTTT; CDR3aa: CASSPESNQPQHF
v_gene: TRBV9; abundance: NA; d_gene: TRBD1; j_gene: TRBJ1-2; CDR3nt: TGTGCCAGCAGCGGAGGACGGGACAGGGTCTATGGCTACACCTTC; CDR3aa: CASSGGRDRVYGYTF
v_gene: TRBV5-1; abundance: NA; d_gene: NA; j_gene: TRBJ2-5; CDR3nt: TGCGCCAGCAGCTTAATGGGAAGCCAAGAGACCCAGTACTTC; CDR3aa: CASSLMGSQETQYF
v_gene: TRBV27; abundance: NA; d_gene: NA; j_gene: TRBJ1-5; CDR3nt: TGTGCCAGCGGGTCCAGCTTCAATCAGCCCCAGCATTTT; CDR3aa: CASGSSFNQPQHF
v_gene: TRBV5-1; abundance: NA; d_gene: NA; j_gene: TRBJ2-1; CDR3nt: TGCGCCAGCAGCTTGGCCGTCAGTGAGCAGTTCTTC; CDR3aa: CASSLAVSEQFF
v_gene: TRBV7-3; abundance: NA; d_gene: NA; j_gene: TRBJ2-7; CDR3nt: TGTGCCAGCAGCCCCCTACTAGAGGACTATACCTACGAGCAGTACTTC; CDR3aa: CASSPLLEDYTYEQYF
v_gene: TRBV28; abundance: NA; d_gene: NA; j_gene: TRBJ1-1; CDR3nt: TGTGCCAGCATTCACACGAACTTGAACACTGAAGCTTTCTTT; CDR3aa: CASIHTNLNTEAFF
v_gene: TRBV6-5; abundance: few; d_gene: NA; j_gene: TRBJ2-7; CDR3nt: TGTGCCAGCAGCCCCGGGACACCCAGGGAGCAGTACTTC; CDR3aa: CASSPGTPREQYF
v_gene: TRBV27; abundance: NA; d_gene: TRBD1; j_gene: TRBJ1-2; CDR3nt: TGTGCCAGCAGTTTTATAGGACAGGGGAGGGGTTCTAACTATGGCTACACCTTC; CDR3aa: CASSFIGQGRGSNYGYTF
v_gene: TRBV6-1; abundance: NA; d_gene: TRBD1; j_gene: TRBJ1-5; CDR3nt: TGTGCCAGCCGGGACAGGGCAAATCAGCCCCAGCATTTT; CDR3aa: CASRDRANQPQHF
v_gene: TRBV5-6; abundance: NA; d_gene: NA; j_gene: TRBJ2-2; CDR3nt: TGTGCCAGCAGCCAACAGGGTATTGGCGGGGAGCTGTTTTTT; CDR3aa: CASSQQGIGGELFF
v_gene: TRBV18; abundance: NA; d_gene: NA; j_gene: TRBJ1-5; CDR3nt: TGTGCCAGCTCACTCTCTTTCGCGGGACATGATAGCAATCAGCCCCAGCATTTT; CDR3aa: CASSLSFAGHDSNQPQHF
v_gene: TRBV2; abundance: few; d_gene: NA; j_gene: TRBJ2-3; CDR3nt: TGTGCCAGCAGGAAGCGGGCCGGGGACGCAGATACGCAGTATTTT; CDR3aa: CASRKRAGDADTQYF
v_gene: TRBV19; abundance: once; d_gene: NA; j_gene: TRBJ1-1; CDR3nt: TGTGCCAGTAGACAGGGAGTTGACACTGAAGCTTTCTTT; CDR3aa: CASRQGVDTEAFF
v_gene: TRBV29-1; abundance: NA; d_gene: TRBD1; j_gene: TRBJ1-6; CDR3nt: TGCAGCGTCCAACGGGACAGTAATTCACCCCTCCACTTT; CDR3aa: CSVQRDSNSPLHF
v_gene: TRBV13; abundance: NA; d_gene: NA; j_gene: TRBJ2-6; CDR3nt: TGTGCCAGCAGCATTGGGACATCGAGCTCTGGGGCCAACGTCCTGACTTTC; CDR3aa: CASSIGTSSSGANVLTF
v_gene: TRBV2; abundance: few; d_gene: TRBD1; j_gene: TRBJ2-5; CDR3nt: TGTGCCAGCAGTCCCGACAGGGCCCAAGAGACCCAGTACTTC; CDR3aa: CASSPDRAQETQYF
v_gene: TRBV11-2; abundance: few; d_gene: TRBD1; j_gene: TRBJ2-7; CDR3nt: TGTGCCAGCAGCCCGGGGAACAGGGGCGGGGAGCAGTACTTC; CDR3aa: CASSPGNRGGEQYF
v_gene: TRBV7-6; abundance: NA; d_gene: NA; j_gene: TRBJ2-7; CDR3nt: TGTGCCAGCACCATGGGGCGGCTCTCCTACGAGCAGTACTTC; CDR3aa: CASTMGRLSYEQYF
v_gene: TRBV5-6; abundance: few; d_gene: NA; j_gene: TRBJ2-3; CDR3nt: TGTGCCAGCAGCGAGTCTAGAGCAGGAGATACGCAGTATTTT; CDR3aa: CASSESRAGDTQYF
v_gene: TRBV6-5; abundance: NA; d_gene: NA; j_gene: TRBJ2-3; CDR3nt: TGTGCCAGCAGTTACTTAGGGGGCACAGATACGCAGTATTTT; CDR3aa: CASSYLGGTDTQYF
v_gene: TRBV11-2; abundance: NA; d_gene: TRBD2; j_gene: TRBJ2-3; CDR3nt: TGTGCCAGCAGCCTAGCGGGGGGCCGGCGAGATACGCAGTATTTT; CDR3aa: CASSLAGGRRDTQYF